One sample yielded the 8 T cell receptor beta chains listed below, sequenced in a study of radiation and T cells in renal cell carcinoma. Specified time point: blood 4 weeks post-SBRT, at nephrectomy. Described treatment: 15 Gy SBRT to primary tumor, nephrectomy 4 weeks later. Repertoires were generated with immunoSEQ multiplex PCR, while TCRdb's copy carries only in-frame clones and drops some. Here the sample spans about 100,000 clones, about 79% being singletons. This specimen consisted of blood, obtained from a patient whose treatment included radiotherapy and nephrectomy. These receptors originate from a man in his sixties with renal cell carcinoma.

V is TRBV11-3 and J is TRBJ2-7, with 8 nucleotides matching TRBD1. The CDR3 runs to 14 residues. The V gene end was trimmed by 5 bases and the J gene end by 6 bases; junction bases not matched to a gene: 9. The V gene's germline CDR1 is SGHNT and CDR2 YENEEA. The CDR3 loop is CASSPRQGSSEQYF. CDR3 coding DNA: TGTGCCAGCAGCCCTCGACAGGGGAGCTCCGAGCAGTACTTC. Looking up the rest from reference TRBV11-3 and TRBJ2-7 gives the full variable domain: EAGVVQSPRYKIIEKKQPVAFWCNPISGHNTLYWYLQNLGQGPELLIRYENEEAVDDSQLPKDRFSAERLKGVDSTLKIQPAELGDSAVYLCASSPRQGSSEQYFGPGTRLTVT.

This clone showed up just a few times. V usage is TRBV6-1 and J usage is TRBJ2-7; 9 bases align to TRBD2. Germline lookup yields CDR1 MNHNS and CDR2 SASEGT. The CDR3 totals 15 residues. The V segment lost 9 bases and the J segment 6 bases; nucleotides outside the gene matches: 15. The CDR3 sequence is CASNGLAFIGGEQYF. The CDR3 DNA sequence: TGTGCCAGTAACGGACTAGCGTTCATAGGGGGCGAGCAGTACTTC.

This chain connects TRBV28 to TRBJ2-5; D is unresolved. The CDR3 has 14 amino acids. Deletions cut 5 bases from V and 2 bases from J, with 12 bases between. The germline V gene encodes CDR1 MDHEN and CDR2 SYDVKM. CDR3 DNA: TGTGCCAGCAGTCCGAACGGCCTTCAAGAGACCCAGTACTTC. Its protein product is CASSPNGLQETQYF.

The chain joins TRBV4-3 to TRBJ2-3; D possibly uses TRBD1 or TRBD2 (5 bases each). The CDR3 is 13 amino acids. The V end was cut by 1 base, the J end by 10 bases, with 12 bases between. Germline CDR1 LGHNA, CDR2 YSLEER. Here the CDR3 DNA reads TGCGCCAGCAGCCAAGTGAGGGGTAGGTCGCAGTATTTT. This codes for CASSQVRGRSQYF.

By share, this clone counts as medium-sized (0.01 to 0.1%). The chain couples TRBV19 to TRBJ2-2; D gene ambiguous. CDR1 and CDR2 from the germline V gene are LNHDA and SQIVND (reference sequence). There are 12 residues in the CDR3. Trimming removed 9 bases from V and 4 bases from J, with 9 bases in between. CDR3 DNA sequence: TGTGCCAGCAACCAGGCCACCGGGGAGCTGTTTTTT. Residues: CASNQATGELFF.

As for this clone: Other DNA sequences in the sample encode the same CDR3. The V and J genes are TRBV6-5 and TRBJ2-7, with 8 bases that match TRBD2. After removal of 2 bases from V and 4 bases from J, the junction contained 10 bases not matched to a gene. CDR1 and CDR2 (germline): MNHEY, SVGAGI. The CDR3 runs 16 residues. CDR3 sequence reads: CASSYVPGGPLYEQYF. The CDR3 coding sequence is TGTGCCAGCAGTTACGTGCCGGGAGGGCCCCTTTACGAGCAGTACTTC.

The V gene is TRBV18, the J gene TRBJ1-2; the D gene is possibly TRBD1 (6 bases). Per the germline V gene, CDR1 is KGHSH and CDR2 is LQKENI. The V gene lost 3 bases and the J gene lost 6 bases, with 11 bases spanning the gap. This CDR3 is 13 amino acids long. CDR3 loop: CASSPRTDDGYTF. In DNA form, the CDR3 reads TGTGCCAGCTCACCTAGGACAGACGATGGCTACACCTTC.

Points on this clone: The same CDR3 also results from other DNA sequences found in this sample. This chain uses TRBV5-1 with TRBJ1-4; 7 bases are a match to TRBD1. From germline, CDR1 is SGHRS and CDR2 YFSETQ. The CDR3 spans 14 residues. J lost 5 bases, V lost 0 bases, and 1 base had no gene match. CDR3 residues: CASSLGTGNEKLFF. As DNA, the CDR3 is TGCGCCAGCAGCTTGGGGACAGGAAATGAAAAACTGTTTTTT.